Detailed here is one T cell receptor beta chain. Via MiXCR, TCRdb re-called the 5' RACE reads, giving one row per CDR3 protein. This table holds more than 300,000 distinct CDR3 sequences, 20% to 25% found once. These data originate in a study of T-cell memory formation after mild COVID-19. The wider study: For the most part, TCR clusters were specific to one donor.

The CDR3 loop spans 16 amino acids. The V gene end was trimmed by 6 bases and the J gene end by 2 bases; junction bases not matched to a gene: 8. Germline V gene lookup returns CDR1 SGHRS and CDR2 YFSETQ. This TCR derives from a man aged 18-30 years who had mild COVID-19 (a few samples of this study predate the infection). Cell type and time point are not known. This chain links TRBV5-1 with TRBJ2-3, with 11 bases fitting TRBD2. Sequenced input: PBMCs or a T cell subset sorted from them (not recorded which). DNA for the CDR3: TGCGCCAGCAAAGAAACTAGCGGGAGACCCACAGATACGCAGTATTTT. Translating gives CASKETSGRPTDTQYF.